This T cell receptor beta chain was profiled in a study of blood T cell repertoires in COVID-19. About the research overall: Samples taken during acute and convalescent COVID-19 were collected in the United States, Italy and Spain. Nucleic acid was either cDNA or gDNA, and it came from T cells, B-cell-depleted T cells, or PBMCs.

CDR3 length: 15 amino acids. In germline, CDR1 is SGHRS, CDR2 YFSETQ. Unmatched junction bases numbered 7, after V lost 4 bases and J lost 3 bases. Cohort assignment relied on participant-reported clinical history. In the study's own analysis: Researchers report that nucleated cell counts were estimated from reference gene primer amplification. Assay: immunoSEQ multiplex PCR; the TCRdb copy retains only in-frame clones and omits some. That table furnishes V, J and clone size, whereas the DNA furnished D and trimming. The table includes 200,000 to 250,000 clones, over 75% detected once. The receptor comes from a woman aged 50 to 65 with acute COVID-19. Sequencing was performed on PBMCs or T cells enriched from blood (not recorded which). The chain joins TRBV5-1 to TRBJ2-3, with 8 positions matching TRBD1. The CDR3, as DNA: TGCGCCAGCAGCGCGACAGGGGCTATGACAGATACGCAGTATTTT. Amino acid sequence: CASSATGAMTDTQYF.